Presented here are 15 T cell receptor beta chains from one specimen sequenced in a study of blood T cell repertoires in COVID-19. Generated by immunoSEQ multiplex PCR, the TCRdb table keeps only in-frame clones and is missing some. The sample lists about 170,000 clones; roughly 80% were seen once. The sample comprised peripheral blood. These receptors all come from a woman older than 75 with COVID-19, enrolled during active disease.

This chain connects TRBV9 to TRBJ2-1; 8 bases match TRBD2. The germline CDR1 and CDR2 sequences are SGDLS and YYNGEE. V was pared by 1 base and J by 9 bases, with 9 bases of the junction left unmatched. CDR3 length equals 15 residues. For the CDR3, the DNA is TGTGCCAGCAGCGTACCCAGCGGGAGTTTTGGTGAGCAGTTCTTC. Its translation: CASSVPSGSFGEQFF.

The chain's CDR3 is CASSAGTVWNTF. The CDR3 DNA reads TGTGCCAGCAGCGCTGGGACAGTTTGGAACACCTTC. This chain links TRBV7-9 with TRBJ1-2; 7 nucleotides align to TRBD1. The ends lost 5 bases at V and 12 bases at J; junction bases unmatched: 9. Germline loops: CDR1 SEHNR, CDR2 FQNEAQ (reference sequence). The CDR3 is made up of 12 amino acids.

The sample holds one count of this clone. The rearrangement joins TRBV28 to TRBJ1-1; D remains ambiguous. V was pared by 6 bases and J by 1 base, with 9 bases between. Looked up from germline, CDR1 is MDHEN and CDR2 is SYDVKM. CDR3 length: 13 residues. The CDR3 DNA reads TGTGCCAGCAGCTTCACGAGGAACACTGAAGCTTTCTTT. Translation gives CASSFTRNTEAFF.

This clone was seen only once. This sequence joins TRBV6-4 and TRBJ2-1; 9 bases match TRBD2. With V trimmed by 5 bases and J by 9 bases, 17 bases remained unmatched. CDR3 length: 17 residues. CDR1 is MRHNA and CDR2 is SNTAGT in the germline V gene. DNA of the CDR3: TGTGCCAGCAGTAACGATAGCGGGAGTTTTGCTTTGAGTGAGCAGTTCTTC. This encodes CASSNDSGSFALSEQFF.

This chain joins TRBV6-5 and TRBJ1-5; a possible D gene is TRBD1 (5 bases). This CDR3 comprises 14 residues. V gave up 7 bases and J gave up 2 bases, with 12 bases separating them. Germline CDR1 and CDR2: MNHEY and SVGAGI. The DNA of the CDR3 is TGTGCCAGCACCGCCGACAGCGGCAATCAGCCCCAGCATTTT. Protein sequence: CASTADSGNQPQHF.

The chain is built from TRBV27 and TRBJ1-2, with D perhaps matching TRBD1 (5 bases). From germline, CDR1 is MNHEY and CDR2 SMNVEV (reference sequence). This CDR3 is 13 amino acids long. Trimming pared 4 bases from V and 4 bases from J, leaving 10 bases between. CDR3 sequence: CASSSKGPYGYTF. The CDR3, as DNA: TGTGCCAGCAGTTCAAAGGGGCCCTATGGCTACACCTTC.

This chain uses TRBV28 with TRBJ1-1, with D maybe TRBD1 (5 bases). The CDR3 extends over 12 amino acids. CDR1 is MDHEN, CDR2 SYDVKM, per germline. Trimming took off 6 bases at V and 11 bases at J, with 16 bases between the two ends. For the CDR3, the DNA is TGTGCCAGCAGCCCAACAGGAAGGTGGGCTTTCTTT. It encodes CASSPTGRWAFF.

This chain links TRBV15 with TRBJ1-2; D not certain. Between the trimmed V and J ends, which lost 3 bases and 8 bases, there was a span of 13 bases. Germline V gene data show CDR1 as LNHNV and CDR2 as YYDKDF (reference sequence). The CDR3 consists of 13 residues. CDR3 sequence (DNA): TGTGCCACCAGCAGTGGACTCTTTCAGGGCTACACCTTC. Protein: CATSSGLFQGYTF. The complete variable domain, with remaining parts taken from reference TRBV15 and TRBJ1-2, reads DAMVIQNPRYQVTQFGKPVTLSCSQTLNHNVMYWYQQKSSQAPKLLFHYYDKDFNNEADTPDNFQSRRPNTSFCFLDIRSPGLGDTAMYLCATSSGLFQGYTFGSGTRLTVV.

Here the CDR3 reads CASSFTSGSSYEQYF. As DNA, the CDR3 is TGCGCCAGCAGCTTTACTAGCGGGAGCTCCTACGAGCAGTACTTC. This chain links TRBV5-1 with TRBJ2-7, with 11 bases identical to TRBD2. The CDR3 sequence is 15 residues long. The trim removed 2 bases at V and 0 bases at J, leaving 1 base unmatched. CDR1 is SGHRS and CDR2 is YFSETQ in the germline V gene. The full variable domain, rest sourced from reference TRBV5-1 and TRBJ2-7, is KAGVTQTPRYLIKTRGQQVTLSCSPISGHRSVSWYQQTPGQGLQFLFEYFSETQRNKGNFPGRFSGRQFSNSRSEMNVSTLELGDSALYLCASSFTSGSSYEQYFGPGTRLTVT.

The J gene is TRBJ1-4, the V gene TRBV10-3, with 10 positions matching TRBD1. Germline V CDR1 and CDR2: ENHRY, SYGVKD. The CDR3 has 17 residues. J lost 5 bases, V lost 0 bases, and 6 bases had no gene match. In DNA, the CDR3 is TGTGCCATCAGTGAGTCGACAGGGGGCTCCCTGAATGAAAAACTGTTTTTT. Protein: CAISESTGGSLNEKLFF.

A single count supports this clone. The rearrangement joins TRBV10-1 to TRBJ2-5; 9 bases are a match to TRBD2. Germline V gives CDR1 WNHNN, CDR2 SYGVQD (reference sequence). The CDR3 covers 15 residues. V lost 8 bases to trimming and J lost 0 bases; unmatched junction nucleotides: 7. The CDR3 sequence: CASHLAGEHQETQYF. The CDR3 DNA reads as TGCGCCAGCCATTTAGCGGGAGAACACCAAGAGACCCAGTACTTC.

This chain joins TRBV19 and TRBJ2-7; a weak D match, TRBD2 (5 bases). Between the trimmed V and J ends, which lost 6 bases and 4 bases, there was a span of 13 bases. Germline CDR1 reads LNHDA; CDR2 reads SQIVND (reference sequence). The CDR3 has 13 residues. As DNA, the CDR3 is TGTGCCAGTAGCTCCTTCGGGGTTTACGAGCAGTACTTC. Encoded protein: CASSSFGVYEQYF.

The chain is built from TRBV25-1 and TRBJ1-2; 7 bases line up with TRBD1. Germline lookup yields CDR1 MGHDK and CDR2 SYGVNS. CDR3 size: 14 residues. The ends lost 6 bases at V and 4 bases at J; junction bases unmatched: 8. This CDR3 is CASRGDSAAYGYTF. The DNA for the CDR3 is TGTGCCAGCAGGGGGGACAGCGCCGCCTATGGCTACACCTTC.

This chain joins TRBV27 and TRBJ1-6, with TRBD1 matching 7 bases. The ends lost 5 bases at V and 9 bases at J; junction bases unmatched: 4. The CDR3 covers 13 residues. The germline V gene has CDR1 MNHEY and CDR2 SMNVEV (reference sequence). Here the CDR3 reads CASSHGQVSPLHF. The CDR3 DNA reads as TGTGCCAGCAGTCACGGACAGGTTTCACCCCTCCACTTT.

The rearrangement uses TRBV28 and TRBJ1-4; 7 bases line up with TRBD1. The junction had 2 bases not matched to a gene; V was cut back by 3 bases and J by 4 bases. The CDR3 is 14 residues long. The germline CDR1 and CDR2 sequences are MDHEN and SYDVKM. CDR3 sequence reads: CASSLGQYNEKLFF. The CDR3 DNA is TGTGCCAGCAGTTTGGGACAGTATAATGAAAAACTGTTTTTT.